The 4 T cell receptor beta chains listed next were all sequenced from one sample in a study of blood T cells in healthy people across ages. A second PCR, run for 7 to 11 cycles, used a sample-barcoded 5' primer plus a J-beta primer mix. TCRdb analysed the 5' RACE reads with MiXCR anew, one entry per CDR3 protein. This sample yields some 370,000 distinct CDR3 sequences, of which about half are seen a single time; 45% to 65% belongs to the top ten. Sequencing was performed on blood. The receptor set was obtained from a man in his sixties in good health.

This clonotype was seen a handful of times. This chain joins TRBV18 and TRBJ2-5; unclear D gene. The CDR3 has 13 residues. V was pared by 3 bases and J by 3 bases, with 8 bases between. Germline loops: CDR1 KGHSH, CDR2 LQKENI. CDR3 coding DNA: TGTGCCAGCTCACCGAAACTTGAAGAGACCCAGTACTTC. Translation: CASSPKLEETQYF.

This clonotype was picked up many times. This chain connects TRBV7-3 to TRBJ1-1, with TRBD1 as a possible D gene (5 bases). The germline V and J ends were trimmed by 2 bases and 5 bases, with 9 bases remaining between them. Germline values: CDR1 SGHTA, CDR2 FQGTGA. The CDR3 is made up of 13 amino acids. CDR3 sequence (DNA): TGTGCCAGCAGCTTAGGGACGTTGACTGAAGCTTTCTTT. It specifies CASSLGTLTEAFF.

Only a few counts were recorded for this clonotype. A read error may produce the germline difference seen at one junction end. V usage is TRBV29-1 and J usage is TRBJ2-1, with 8 bases lining up with TRBD1. This CDR3 region has 14 residues. CDR1 and CDR2 (germline): SQVTM, ANQGSEA. The CDR3 region is CSVEDRGPYNEQFF. For the CDR3, the DNA is TGCAGCGTCGAAGACAGGGGACCCTACAATGAGCAGTTCTTC.

V usage is TRBV3-1 and J usage is TRBJ2-3; D is unresolved. Trimming removed 8 bases at V and 6 bases at J, with 3 bases between. The V gene's germline CDR1 is LGHDT and CDR2 YNNKEL (reference sequence). This CDR3 is built from 9 residues. The CDR3 DNA is TGTGCCAGCTTTGATACGCAGTATTTT. As protein: CASFDTQYF.